One sample yielded the 26 T cell receptor beta chains listed below, sequenced in a study of blood T cell repertoires in COVID-19. Repertoires were generated with immunoSEQ multiplex PCR, while TCRdb's copy carries only in-frame clones and drops some. The table records a few hundred thousand clones, roughly 87% of them present only once. Sequenced sample: PBMCs or T cells enriched from blood (not recorded which). The origin of the receptors is a man between 18 and 29 years old with acute COVID-19.

The genes are TRBV9 and TRBJ2-7; maybe TRBD2 (6 bases). CDR3 length: 14 residues. Deletions cut 4 bases from V and 4 bases from J, with 15 bases between. Germline V gene sequence: CDR1 SGDLS, CDR2 YYNGEE. The CDR3 bases are TGTGCCAGCAGCCCCGGGACTTTTCGTTACGAGCAGTACTTC. It yields the protein CASSPGTFRYEQYF.

The chain couples TRBV7-9 to TRBJ1-2; D possibly corresponds to TRBD1 (6 bases). CDR3 length equals 13 residues. Germline V gene sequence: CDR1 SEHNR, CDR2 FQNEAQ (reference sequence). Trimming took off 5 bases at V and 3 bases at J, with 10 bases between the two ends. The CDR3 sequence: CASSLQGYYGYTF. The CDR3, as DNA: TGTGCCAGCAGCCTACAGGGTTACTATGGCTACACCTTC.

V usage is TRBV24-1 and J usage is TRBJ2-2, with D unclear. The V end was cut by 2 bases, the J end by 5 bases, with 11 bases between. CDR1 and CDR2 (germline): KGHDR, SFDVKD. The CDR3 is 15 residues long. The CDR3: CATSDWAGRTGELFF. The CDR3 nucleotides are TGTGCCACCAGTGATTGGGCAGGAAGGACCGGGGAGCTGTTTTTT.

The table lists this clone with a few counts. Within the sample, other DNA sequences also encode this same CDR3. V is TRBV4-2 and J is TRBJ2-5; the match to TRBD2 covers 7 bases. V was pared by 2 bases and J by 5 bases, with 2 bases of the junction left unmatched. Germline-derived CDR1 and CDR2 are LGHNA and YNFKEQ. This CDR3 comprises 13 residues. The CDR3: CASSQQGGETQYF. CDR3 nucleotides: TGTGCCAGCAGCCAACAGGGAGGGGAGACCCAGTACTTC.

CDR3 sequence: CASSSEGDTDTQYF. The CDR3 DNA reads TGTGCCAGCAGCTCAGAGGGAGACACAGATACGCAGTATTTT. This sequence joins TRBV13 and TRBJ2-3, with TRBD2 as a possible D gene (5 bases). V shed 4 bases and J shed 2 bases, with 10 bases lying between them. The CDR3 contains 14 residues. Germline loops: CDR1 PRHDT, CDR2 FYEKMQ (reference sequence).

The chain couples TRBV24-1 to TRBJ2-1; D is unclear. The V gene lost 5 bases and the J gene lost 5 bases, with 15 bases spanning the gap. Germline CDR1 is KGHDR and CDR2 is SFDVKD. The CDR3 is 15 amino acids. In DNA form, the CDR3 reads TGTGCCACCAGTGTCGACACGAAACCTGACAATGAGCAGTTCTTC. Translation gives CATSVDTKPDNEQFF.

This clone occurred once. The chain uses TRBV5-4 and TRBJ2-7; 11 nucleotides line up with TRBD2. V dropped 4 bases and J dropped 3; count of bases not matched to a gene: 6. The CDR3 is 15 residues long. From germline, CDR1 is SGHNT and CDR2 YYREEE (reference sequence). DNA for the CDR3: TGTGCCAGCAGCCCCGGGACTAGCGGTATCTACGAGCAGTACTTC. It codes for CASSPGTSGIYEQYF.

The chain is built from TRBV6-2 or TRBV6-3 and TRBJ2-2, with D possibly being TRBD2 (5 bases). This CDR3 has 17 amino acids. Trimming removed 4 bases at V and 5 bases at J, with 20 bases between. Per the germline V gene, CDR1 is MNHEY and CDR2 is SVGEGT. The CDR3, as DNA: TGTGCCAGCAGTTCCACCGCCTGGGCCTCGGGGACCGGGGAGCTGTTTTTT. It codes for CASSSTAWASGTGELFF.

V gene TRBV2 combines with J gene TRBJ2-1; 8 bases fit TRBD2. Germline CDR1 SNHLY, CDR2 FYNNEI. The CDR3 loop spans 18 amino acids. V lost 5 bases and J lost 0; bases outside the gene matches: 12. CDR3 sequence reads: CASSTTLIAGPSYNEQFF. The CDR3 DNA sequence: TGTGCCAGCAGTACTACCCTAATAGCGGGACCCTCCTACAATGAGCAGTTCTTC.

The chain combines TRBV30 with TRBJ2-7, with 9 bases aligning to TRBD2. This CDR3 region has 12 residues. CDR1 is GTSNPN, CDR2 SVGIG, per germline (reference sequence). Germline trimming cut 4 bases from V and 5 bases from J; bases unmatched to any gene: 3. CDR3 nucleotide sequence: TGTGCCTGGACTAGCGGGACAAACGAGCAGTACTTC. Translated: CAWTSGTNEQYF.

Notes on this clone: Distinct nucleotide sequences in the sample also encode this CDR3. CDR3 coding DNA: TGTGCCAGCAGCTTGGGGACAGGGCCCTACGAGCAGTACTTC. Its protein product is CASSLGTGPYEQYF. The J gene is TRBJ2-7, the V gene TRBV5-5; TRBD1 aligns across 8 bases. CDR1 and CDR2 from the germline V gene are SGHKS and YYEKEE (reference sequence). The CDR3 extends over 14 amino acids. After removal of 0 bases from V and 2 bases from J, the junction contained 1 base not matched to a gene.

The chain couples TRBV19 to TRBJ2-1; 7 bases agree with TRBD1. The CDR3 is made up of 19 amino acids. The V and J ends lost 5 bases and 3 bases, in that order; junction bases with no gene match: 19. Germline V gene data show CDR1 as LNHDA and CDR2 as SQIVND (reference sequence). The CDR3 loop is CASSRRPYRDRPNYNEQFF. CDR3 nucleotide sequence: TGTGCCAGTAGTCGCCGACCATACCGGGACAGACCTAACTACAATGAGCAGTTCTTC.

This rearrangement joins TRBV4-1 to TRBJ1-3; D not resolved. V lost 1 base and J 4 bases, leaving 17 bases between the germline ends. There are 17 residues in the CDR3. The germline CDR1 and CDR2 sequences are MGHRA and YSYEKL. The chain's CDR3 is CASSQVASARGGNTIYF. CDR3 sequence (DNA): TGCGCCAGCAGCCAAGTGGCTTCGGCCCGAGGGGGAAACACCATATATTTT.

The chain carries TRBV12-3 or TRBV12-4 and TRBJ1-1, with no clear D. V dropped 3 bases and J dropped 2 bases, with 7 bases sitting between them. The CDR3 sequence is 13 residues long. The CDR3 coding sequence is TGTGCCAGCAGTTTTGGCTCCAACACTGAAGCTTTCTTT. The encoded protein is CASSFGSNTEAFF.

The chain has TRBV30 and TRBJ1-1; a weak D match, TRBD1 (6 bases). Germline CDR1 and CDR2: GTSNPN and SVGIG (reference sequence). The CDR3 has 15 residues. V was clipped by 0 bases and J by 0 bases, with 11 bases between them. CDR3 nucleotides: TGTGCCTGGAGTGTCAGGGGCGCCTTGAACACTGAAGCTTTCTTT. Protein product: CAWSVRGALNTEAFF. The complete variable domain, with remaining parts taken from reference TRBV30 and TRBJ1-1, reads SQTIHQWPATLVQPVGSPLSLECTVEGTSNPNLYWYRQAAGRGLQLLFYSVGIGQISSEVPQNLSASRPQDRQFILSSKKLLLSDSGFYLCAWSVRGALNTEAFFGQGTRLTVV.

The chain uses TRBV28 and TRBJ1-1; D is unresolved. With 8 bases removed from V and 1 base from J, the gap between germline ends came to 14 bases. The germline V gene has CDR1 MDHEN and CDR2 SYDVKM. This CDR3 has 14 amino acids. The CDR3 DNA is TGTGCCAGCGGGCCTTCGAGGGCGAACACTGAAGCTTTCTTT. Protein sequence: CASGPSRANTEAFF.

V gene TRBV9 combines with J gene TRBJ2-1; tentatively, D is TRBD2 (5 bases). Germline V gene sequence: CDR1 SGDLS, CDR2 YYNGEE. Trimming removed 4 bases at V and 3 bases at J, with 11 bases between. The CDR3 covers 14 residues. The DNA of the CDR3 is TGTGCCAGCAGCCCAGAGGACTTCTACAATGAGCAGTTCTTC. It specifies CASSPEDFYNEQFF.

The chain employs TRBV28 and TRBJ2-7; D is perhaps TRBD1 (5 bases). Germline V lookup: CDR1 MDHEN, CDR2 SYDVKM. Trimming stripped 3 bases from V and 5 bases from J, with 14 bases between. CDR3 length: 14 amino acids. CDR3 DNA sequence: TGTGCCAGCAGTTTCTCCAGGGTTCGTGACGAGCAGTACTTC. Translating it yields CASSFSRVRDEQYF.

The rearrangement uses TRBV28 and TRBJ1-5; 10 nucleotides line up with TRBD1. Trimming removed 4 bases from V and 6 bases from J; junction bases left unmatched: 9. CDR3 size: 16 residues. Germline values: CDR1 MDHEN, CDR2 SYDVKM. This chain's CDR3 is CASSSRQGALGQPQHF. DNA for the CDR3: TGTGCCAGCAGTTCACGACAGGGGGCGTTGGGTCAGCCCCAGCATTTT.

The J gene is TRBJ2-2, the V gene TRBV5-4; D is perhaps TRBD2 (6 bases). The germline V and J ends were trimmed by 4 bases and 2 bases, with 12 bases remaining between them. The CDR3 covers 15 residues. CDR1 and CDR2 (germline): SGHNT, YYREEE (reference sequence). In DNA, the CDR3 is TGTGCCAGCAGCCCAGGCGGGGTTAACACCGGGGAGCTGTTTTTT. Amino acid sequence: CASSPGGVNTGELFF.

This sequence joins TRBV6-2 or TRBV6-3 and TRBJ2-1, with D possibly TRBD1 on 6 matching bases. CDR1 is MNHEY and CDR2 is SVGEGT in the germline V gene. V was shortened by 6 bases and J by 0 bases, with 12 bases between the two germline ends. This CDR3 comprises 15 residues. The DNA of the CDR3 is TGTGCCAGCAGCAAGCTGGACAGCTCCTACAATGAGCAGTTCTTC. It is translated as CASSKLDSSYNEQFF.

The rearrangement joins TRBV7-2 to TRBJ2-3, with TRBD2 identical over 11 bases. In germline, CDR1 is SGHTA, CDR2 FQGNSA. V trimming: 6 bases; J trimming: 1 base; junction bases outside the gene matches: 9. The CDR3 extends over 17 amino acids. CDR3 nucleotide sequence: TGTGCCAGCAGTTCATTAGCGGGAGGGATCGGCACAGATACGCAGTATTTT. It specifies CASSSLAGGIGTDTQYF.

V usage is TRBV9 and J usage is TRBJ1-1; D gene unclear. Per the germline V gene, CDR1 is SGDLS and CDR2 is YYNGEE. The CDR3 totals 14 residues. V was cut by 3 bases and J by 0 bases, with 9 bases left in between. The CDR3 DNA reads TGTGCCAGCAGCGGGCCCGCCTTGAACACTGAAGCTTTCTTT. This gives the protein CASSGPALNTEAFF.

This chain links TRBV6-5 with TRBJ1-2; TRBD1 aligns across 9 bases. Germline V gene data show CDR1 as MNHEY and CDR2 as SVGAGI. The CDR3 sequence is 14 residues long. The V gene end was trimmed by 8 bases and the J gene end by 8 bases; junction bases not matched to a gene: 12. The CDR3 loop is CASENPGQGDGYTF. The CDR3 nucleotides are TGTGCCAGCGAGAATCCGGGACAGGGAGACGGCTACACCTTC.

CDR3 nucleotides: TGTGCCTGGTCCTCGGACAGCGTGGGGGAAAAACTGTTTTTT. Its protein product is CAWSSDSVGEKLFF. V gene TRBV30 combines with J gene TRBJ1-4; tentative D call: TRBD1 (6 bases). Per germline, CDR1 GTSNPN and CDR2 SVGIG (reference sequence). This CDR3 comprises 14 residues. Trimming stripped 5 bases from V and 8 bases from J, with 18 bases between.

The V call is TRBV27, the J call TRBJ2-3; 9 nucleotides align to TRBD2. With V trimmed by 7 bases and J by 6 bases, 8 bases remained unmatched. Germline CDR1 is MNHEY and CDR2 is SMNVEV (reference sequence). The CDR3 covers 14 residues. This CDR3 is CASTLAGSMDTQYF. The CDR3, as DNA: TGTGCCAGCACACTAGCGGGCTCAATGGATACGCAGTATTTT.